These 13 T cell receptor beta chains were sequenced from one sample in a study of cytomegalovirus exposure and HLA in healthy donors. The PCR contained 60 Vbeta and 13 Jbeta primers. TCRdb's table, derived via immunoSEQ multiplex PCR, lists solely in-frame clones and lacks some. Here the sample spans about 89,000 clones, roughly 67% being singletons. What was sequenced was PBMCs. The source of these receptors is a human donor in good health.

The chain has TRBV18 and TRBJ1-3, with a tentative D call TRBD1 (6 bases). Germline assignment: CDR1 KGHSH and CDR2 LQKENI. Trimming removed 5 bases from V and 4 bases from J, with 24 bases in between. The CDR3 extends over 18 amino acids. The CDR3 DNA reads as TGTGCCAGCTCATTAACACCCCTACAGGGCTCGGAGGGAAACACCATATATTTT. It is translated as CASSLTPLQGSEGNTIYF.

This clone occurred a few times. This chain connects TRBV6-6 to TRBJ1-1, with D hard to call. CDR1 is MNHNY, CDR2 SVGAGI, per germline (reference sequence). The CDR3 covers 12 residues. Trimming took 6 bases from V and 2 from J, leaving 7 bases between them. CDR3 bases: TGTGCCAGCAGCAGGCCTAACACTGAAGCTTTCTTT. As protein: CASSRPNTEAFF.

The J gene is TRBJ1-5, the V gene TRBV7-2, with no clear D. The CDR3 consists of 13 residues. Per germline, CDR1 SGHTA and CDR2 FQGNSA. V lost 6 bases and J lost 4, with 10 bases in between. CDR3 loop: CASSIRGNQPQHF. CDR3 sequence (DNA): TGTGCCAGCAGTATACGGGGAAATCAGCCCCAGCATTTT.

V usage is TRBV27 and J usage is TRBJ2-5; 8 bases are a match to TRBD1. The J call may be mistaken, given a closer DNA end match to TRBJ2-7. This CDR3 contains 15 residues. The germline CDR1 and CDR2 sequences are MNHEY and SMNVEV (reference sequence). The CDR3 region is CASSPLGQGAHEQYF. DNA of the CDR3: TGTGCCAGCAGTCCACTGGGGCAGGGGGCCCACGAGCAGTACTTC.

This chain joins TRBV15 and TRBJ2-7; no clear D gene. Germline-derived CDR1 and CDR2 are LNHNV and YYDKDF (reference sequence). The CDR3 length is 12 residues. Trimming removed 4 bases from V and 6 bases from J, with 10 bases in between. This chain's CDR3 is CATSIGPGEQYF. CDR3 nucleotide sequence: TGTGCCACCAGCATTGGGCCTGGCGAGCAGTACTTC.

The chain employs TRBV4-2 and TRBJ1-3, with D uncertain. The CDR3 consists of 15 residues. With 0 bases removed from V and 4 bases from J, the gap between germline ends came to 10 bases. Germline values: CDR1 LGHNA, CDR2 YNFKEQ. The CDR3 DNA is TGTGCCAGCAGCCAAGAGTGGTCAGCGGGAAACACCATATATTTT. This gives the protein CASSQEWSAGNTIYF.

The chain carries TRBV9 and TRBJ2-3, with 14 bases fitting TRBD2. V shed 4 bases and J 2 bases; nucleotides not matched to a gene: 9. This CDR3 is 18 amino acids long. CDR1 is SGDLS and CDR2 is YYNGEE in the germline V gene. CDR3 DNA sequence: TGTGCCAGCAGCCTCCAAGGGACTAGCGGGGGAGTCACAGATACGCAGTATTTT. Its translation: CASSLQGTSGGVTDTQYF.

Concerning this clone: Other DNA sequences in this sample translate to the same CDR3. The chain links TRBV29-1 to TRBJ1-6; 7 nucleotides line up with TRBD1. CDR3 size: 12 residues. Germline V gene lookup returns CDR1 SQVTM and CDR2 ANQGSEA. Losses at the gene ends were 8 bases for V and 4 bases for J; bases not matched to a gene: 2. The CDR3 loop is CSRGQYNSPLHF. The CDR3 nucleotides are TGCAGCCGGGGACAGTATAATTCACCCCTCCACTTT.

As DNA, the CDR3 is TGTGCCAGCACCTCGACAGGGAACAATTCACCCCTCCACTTT. Translation gives CASTSTGNNSPLHF. The J gene is TRBJ1-6, the V gene TRBV7-2; 7 bases match TRBD1. The CDR3 is made up of 14 amino acids. Germline CDR1 and CDR2: SGHTA and FQGNSA. J gave up 7 bases and V 7 bases, and 7 bases lay outside the gene matches.

This clone was observed a single time. V gene TRBV4-3 combines with J gene TRBJ2-3; 7 bases are a match to TRBD2. The V segment lost 0 bases and the J segment 0 bases; nucleotides outside the gene matches: 18. The germline V gene encodes CDR1 LGHNA and CDR2 YSLEER. The CDR3 consists of 21 residues. The CDR3 here is CASSQEVGRGTSGVSTDTQYF. Written as DNA, the CDR3 is TGCGCCAGCAGCCAAGAGGTAGGGAGGGGCACCAGCGGCGTTAGCACAGATACGCAGTATTTT.

V usage is TRBV6-6 and J usage is TRBJ1-6; tentatively, D is TRBD1 (5 bases). Germline loops: CDR1 MNHNY, CDR2 SVGAGI (reference sequence). V lost 0 bases and J lost 9, with 15 bases in between. CDR3 size: 16 residues. In nucleotides, the CDR3 is TGTGCCAGCAGTTACTCCCCCGACAGCCGACCTTCACCCCTCCACTTT. It specifies CASSYSPDSRPSPLHF.

This clone was counted only a few times. This sequence joins TRBV6-6 and TRBJ1-1; tentative D call: TRBD1 (5 bases). CDR1 MNHNY and CDR2 SVGAGI come from the germline V gene (reference sequence). V was trimmed by 7 bases and J by 6 bases, leaving 18 bases between them. The CDR3 spans 14 residues. CDR3: CASTARGMKAEAFF. The CDR3 DNA reads TGTGCCAGCACCGCTCGGGGGATGAAGGCTGAAGCTTTCTTT.

This clone has only one observation. The chain is built from TRBV6-5 and TRBJ2-7, with D tentatively TRBD1 (5 bases). CDR3 length equals 13 residues. From germline, CDR1 is MNHEY and CDR2 SVGAGI. V lost 5 bases, J lost 3 bases, and 11 bases lay in between. The CDR3 nucleotides are TGTGCCAGCAGTCTACGGCAGGGCTACGAGCAGTACTTC. This translates into CASSLRQGYEQYF.